This T cell receptor beta chain comes out of a study of T cell repertoires in aging, cancer and after chemotherapy. V lost 5 bases and J lost 10, with 27 bases in between. The CDR3 totals 17 residues. Germline values: CDR1 LNHDA, CDR2 SQIVND (reference sequence). Study observations and caveats: Loss of evenness, beyond lost richness, contributed to age-related TCR diversity decline in cancer patients.

TRB rearrangements spanning V, D and J were amplified using mixed TRB-A/B primers. TCRdb used MiXCR to reprocess the multiplex PCR reads, holding one entry per CDR3 protein. The table shows around 9,300 distinct CDR3 sequences, with about 25% occurring only once. Peripheral blood genomic DNA, not sorted cells or RNA, was the template. By proportion, this clonotype is medium-sized. Antigen unknown. This receptor was taken from a human donor with a blood cancer. The donor label of this sample is uncertain. The rearrangement uses TRBV19 and TRBJ2-1; D is perhaps TRBD2 (10 bases). Input material: blood. This CDR3 reads CASSPGQGLAGVWEQFF. Written as DNA, the CDR3 is TGTGCCAGTAGTCCCGGACAGGGGCTAGCGGGAGTCTGGGAGCAGTTCTTC.